Shown below are 30 T cell receptor beta chains from a single sample sequenced in a study of blood T cell repertoires in COVID-19. The repertoire was sequenced with immunoSEQ multiplex PCR; TCRdb's copy has only in-frame clones and lacks some. The sample shows about 110,000 clones, 86% of them seen only once. The sequenced sample was peripheral blood. The receptors come from a man in his forties with acute or convalescent COVID-19.

The chain has TRBV6-1 and TRBJ1-2; D uncertain. The CDR3 length is 12 residues. CDR1 is MNHNS, CDR2 SASEGT, per germline. V lost 6 bases and J lost 6, with 11 bases in between. For the CDR3, the DNA is TGTGCCAGCAGCCCCGTCCTCGATGGCTACACCTTC. Amino acids: CASSPVLDGYTF.

The chain carries TRBV11-2 and TRBJ2-1, with a possible D match to TRBD2 (6 bases). Per germline, CDR1 SGHAT and CDR2 FQNNGV. The ends were cut back, 5 bases at V and 1 base at J, with 12 bases in the middle. There are 15 residues in the CDR3. DNA for the CDR3: TGTGCCAGCAGCCCCGGAGGGTTATCCTACAATGAGCAGTTCTTC. Translation gives CASSPGGLSYNEQFF.

This clone showed up just once. V gene TRBV6-5 combines with J gene TRBJ2-1, with 7 bases fitting TRBD1. This CDR3 has 15 amino acids. V shed 6 bases, J shed 2 bases, and the junction held 7 bases outside the gene matches. The V gene's germline CDR1 is MNHEY and CDR2 SVGAGI. In DNA, the CDR3 is TGTGCCAGCAGACATAGACAGGGTCCCTACAATGAGCAGTTCTTC. Its protein is CASRHRQGPYNEQFF.

The V and J genes are TRBV6-5 and TRBJ1-1; D might be TRBD1 (6 bases). The V end lost 6 bases, the J end lost 2 bases, and 16 bases lay between the germline ends. Germline V gives CDR1 MNHEY, CDR2 SVGAGI. The CDR3 loop spans 15 amino acids. The CDR3 DNA reads as TGTGCCAGCAGCAAGGGGGACCAGGCAAACACTGAAGCTTTCTTT. Its protein is CASSKGDQANTEAFF.

In nucleotides, the CDR3 is TGCGCCAGCAGTGACGGGCAGGGCCCCAACTCTGGAAACACCATATATTTT. This codes for CASSDGQGPNSGNTIYF. V is TRBV10-1 and J is TRBJ1-3, with D tentatively TRBD1 (5 bases). CDR1 and CDR2 from the germline V gene are WNHNN and SYGVQD (reference sequence). V was shortened by 3 bases and J by 0 bases, with 15 bases between the two germline ends. This CDR3 region has 17 residues.

The chain couples TRBV7-9 to TRBJ1-4; 7 nucleotides align to TRBD1. V lost 5 bases and J lost 0; bases outside the gene matches: 6. The CDR3 runs to 16 residues. CDR1 and CDR2 from the germline V gene are SEHNR and FQNEAQ (reference sequence). CDR3 amino acids: CASSRDRIATNEKLFF. Written as DNA, the CDR3 is TGTGCCAGCAGCCGGGACAGAATTGCAACTAATGAAAAACTGTTTTTT.

This clone has a handful of counts. The chain uses TRBV6-2 or TRBV6-3 and TRBJ1-6; D not resolved. Trimming left V 6 bases short and J 7 bases short, with 10 bases between. The CDR3 extends over 13 amino acids. The germline V gene encodes CDR1 MNHEY and CDR2 SVGEGT. For the CDR3, the DNA is TGTGCCAGCAGCCAAATTCAGAATTCACCCCTCCACTTT. Amino acids: CASSQIQNSPLHF.

V is TRBV5-8 and J is TRBJ1-5; 8 bases fit TRBD1. The CDR3 covers 15 residues. V dropped 4 bases and J dropped 0; count of bases not matched to a gene: 3. The germline V gene encodes CDR1 SGHTS and CDR2 YDEGEE. CDR3 residues: CASSGQGYSNQPQHF. The CDR3 region has the DNA TGTGCCAGCAGCGGACAGGGTTATAGCAATCAGCCCCAGCATTTT. The full variable domain, in which reference TRBV5-8 and TRBJ1-5 provide the parts outside the CDR3, is EAGVTQSPTHLIKTRGQQATLRCSPISGHTSVYWYQQALGLGLQFLLWYDEGEERNRGNFPPRFSGRQFPNYSSELNVNALELEDSALYLCASSGQGYSNQPQHFGDGTRLSIL.

The rearrangement links TRBV27 to TRBJ1-4, with 9 bases aligning to TRBD1. The CDR3 runs to 13 residues. Trimming cost V 6 bases and J 10 bases; bases outside gene matches: 6. Germline CDR1 reads MNHEY; CDR2 reads SMNVEV (reference sequence). The CDR3, as DNA: TGTGCCAGCAGCGCTGGGACAGGGATAAAACTGTTTTTT. It codes for CASSAGTGIKLFF.

The chain joins TRBV6-2 or TRBV6-3 to TRBJ1-3; D remains ambiguous. Trimming removed 6 bases from V and 0 bases from J, with 15 bases in between. This CDR3 comprises 16 residues. CDR1 is MNHEY, CDR2 SVGEGT, per germline. The CDR3 bases are TGTGCCAGCAGCCCTTCCTCTTCCAGCTCTGGAAACACCATATATTTT. It translates to CASSPSSSSSGNTIYF.

This clone was recorded a few times. The J gene is TRBJ2-7, the V gene TRBV4-2, with 7 bases matching TRBD2. The CDR3 totals 15 residues. In germline, CDR1 is LGHNA, CDR2 YNFKEQ. J gave up 7 bases and V 4 bases, and 13 bases lay outside the gene matches. In DNA, the CDR3 is TGTGCCAGCAGCCCGCCAGTACCGGGAGGAGGGGAGCAGTACTTC. Its protein product is CASSPPVPGGGEQYF.

The rearrangement joins TRBV6-5 to TRBJ1-2; 8 positions agree with TRBD1. The germline V gene has CDR1 MNHEY and CDR2 SVGAGI. V was clipped by 4 bases and J by 4 bases; unmatched bases: 8. CDR3 size: 15 residues. CDR3 amino acids: CASSSTPQGAYGYTF. CDR3 coding DNA: TGTGCCAGCAGTTCCACCCCCCAGGGGGCCTATGGCTACACCTTC.

The J gene is TRBJ2-6, the V gene TRBV27; possibly TRBD1 for D (6 bases). Trimming pared 6 bases from V and 1 base from J, leaving 13 bases between. The CDR3 sequence is 16 residues long. Germline V lookup: CDR1 MNHEY, CDR2 SMNVEV (reference sequence). CDR3 DNA sequence: TGTGCCAGCAGCCACCGGGACATATCTGGGGCCAACGTCCTGACTTTC. Protein product: CASSHRDISGANVLTF.

This clone was picked up one time. V gene TRBV5-4 combines with J gene TRBJ2-3; the match to TRBD2 covers 8 bases. The junction had 6 bases not matched to a gene; V was cut back by 4 bases and J by 2 bases. CDR3 length equals 15 residues. Germline V CDR1 and CDR2: SGHNT, YYREEE (reference sequence). Written as DNA, the CDR3 is TGTGCCAGCAGCAGAACTAGCGGAACCACAGATACGCAGTATTTT. This sequence encodes CASSRTSGTTDTQYF.

V gene TRBV9 combines with J gene TRBJ2-2; 8 positions match TRBD1. The CDR3 runs to 15 residues. Trimming removed 4 bases from V and 6 bases from J; junction bases left unmatched: 8. CDR1 and CDR2 (germline): SGDLS, YYNGEE. CDR3 in amino acids: CASSTRDRTSGELFF. CDR3 nucleotide sequence: TGTGCCAGCAGCACGAGGGACAGGACTTCCGGGGAGCTGTTTTTT.

The rearrangement joins TRBV5-4 to TRBJ2-7; the match to TRBD2 covers 11 bases. CDR3 length equals 15 residues. CDR1 and CDR2 from the germline V gene are SGHNT and YYREEE (reference sequence). The ends lost 3 bases at V and 3 bases at J; junction bases unmatched: 5. The CDR3 here is CASSSGLADYYEQYF. The CDR3 DNA is TGTGCCAGCAGCTCGGGACTAGCGGATTACTACGAGCAGTACTTC.

The gene calls are TRBV5-1 and TRBJ1-2; 10 bases map to TRBD1. The junction had 5 bases not matched to a gene; V was cut back by 0 bases and J by 12 bases. The CDR3 consists of 13 residues. Germline V CDR1 and CDR2: SGHRS, YFSETQ. The CDR3 sequence: CASSLGQGAGDTF. CDR3 DNA sequence: TGCGCCAGCAGCTTGGGACAGGGGGCCGGGGACACCTTC.

V and J are TRBV5-1 and TRBJ2-3; maybe TRBD2 (5 bases). There are 15 residues in the CDR3. The V gene's germline CDR1 is SGHRS and CDR2 YFSETQ. V dropped 3 bases and J dropped 1 base, with 12 bases sitting between them. The CDR3: CASSSLGKGTDTQYF. CDR3 nucleotides: TGCGCCAGCAGCTCCCTCGGGAAGGGCACAGATACGCAGTATTTT.

The rearrangement joins TRBV3-1 (or the pseudogene TRBV3-2) to TRBJ1-3; D gene unclear. Per the germline V gene, CDR1 is LGHDT and CDR2 is YNNKEL (reference sequence). The CDR3 length is 14 residues. The V end lost 5 bases, the J end lost 4 bases, and 12 bases lay between the germline ends. Here the CDR3 reads CASSSYGLGNTIYF. The CDR3 bases are TGTGCCAGCAGCTCCTACGGGTTGGGAAACACCATATATTTT.

The chain combines TRBV30 with TRBJ1-2; D is possibly TRBD1 (6 bases). Germline-derived CDR1 and CDR2 are GTSNPN and SVGIG (reference sequence). V shed 4 bases and J shed 8 bases, with 17 bases lying between them. CDR3 size: 13 residues. The CDR3 sequence is CAWTTGFLGGYTF. For the CDR3, the DNA is TGTGCCTGGACTACAGGGTTTTTAGGGGGCTACACCTTC. Using reference TRBV30 and TRBJ1-2 for the parts outside the CDR3, the full variable domain is SQTIHQWPATLVQPVGSPLSLECTVEGTSNPNLYWYRQAAGRGLQLLFYSVGIGQISSEVPQNLSASRPQDRQFILSSKKLLLSDSGFYLCAWTTGFLGGYTFGSGTRLTVV.

CDR3 bases: TGTGCCAGCAGTCTGGGGGGGCAGATGGGTCAGCCCCAGCATTTT. Translation gives CASSLGGQMGQPQHF. The chain has TRBV6-6 and TRBJ1-5, with D perhaps matching TRBD1 (6 bases). Trimming left V 5 bases short and J 6 bases short, with 17 bases between. This CDR3 comprises 15 residues. Per the germline V gene, CDR1 is MNHNY and CDR2 is SVGAGI (reference sequence).

The chain couples TRBV7-9 to TRBJ2-2; TRBD1 aligns across 9 bases. The CDR3 runs to 15 residues. Germline lookup yields CDR1 SEHNR and CDR2 FQNEAQ (reference sequence). Trimming took 8 bases from V and 3 from J; bases not matched to a gene: 7. The CDR3 is CASERTGEYTGELFF. The CDR3 nucleotides read TGTGCCAGCGAACGGACAGGGGAATACACCGGGGAGCTGTTTTTT. Full variable domain (missing parts from reference TRBV7-9 and TRBJ2-2): DTGVSQNPRHKITKRGQNVTFRCDPISEHNRLYWYRQTLGQGPEFLTYFQNEAQLEKSRLLSDRFSAERPKGSFSTLEIQRTEQGDSAMYLCASERTGEYTGELFFGEGSRLTVL.

This chain connects TRBV6-5 to TRBJ1-1, with 7 bases identical to TRBD1. CDR3 length: 16 amino acids. V dropped 2 bases and J dropped 0; count of bases not matched to a gene: 6. Germline lookup yields CDR1 MNHEY and CDR2 SVGAGI. The CDR3 DNA reads TGTGCCAGCAGTTACGGCAGACAGGGCATGAACACTGAAGCTTTCTTT. It yields the protein CASSYGRQGMNTEAFF.

This chain links TRBV7-7 with TRBJ2-3, with 10 positions matching TRBD2. J lost 3 bases, V lost 5 bases, and 8 bases had no gene match. CDR1 and CDR2 (germline): SSHAT, FNYEAQ (reference sequence). The CDR3 extends over 16 amino acids. In DNA, the CDR3 is TGTGCCAGCAGCGCCGTAGCGGGAGGAGGAACAGATACGCAGTATTTT. Its translation is CASSAVAGGGTDTQYF. The full variable domain, its missing parts supplied by reference TRBV7-7 and TRBJ2-3, is GAGVSQSPRYKVTKRGQDVTLRCDPISSHATLYWYQQALGQGPEFLTYFNYEAQPDKSGLPSDRFSAERPEGSISTLTIQRTEQRDSAMYRCASSAVAGGGTDTQYFGPGTRLTVL.

The V and J genes are TRBV4-2 and TRBJ1-1; D call uncertain. Per the germline V gene, CDR1 is LGHNA and CDR2 is YNFKEQ. Between the trimmed V and J ends, which lost 0 bases and 1 base, there was a span of 9 bases. This CDR3 spans 15 amino acids. The DNA for the CDR3 is TGTGCCAGCAGCCAAGAATATTTCCCGAACACTGAAGCTTTCTTT. It encodes CASSQEYFPNTEAFF.

The chain carries TRBV18 and TRBJ1-1, with D hard to call. The CDR3 loop spans 13 amino acids. The V gene's germline CDR1 is KGHSH and CDR2 LQKENI. V gave up 5 bases and J gave up 3 bases, with 10 bases separating them. CDR3 protein: CASSSSGHTEAFF. In nucleotides, the CDR3 is TGTGCCAGCTCATCCAGCGGGCACACTGAAGCTTTCTTT.

The V gene is TRBV19, the J gene TRBJ2-7; possible D gene TRBD1, 5 bases. The germline V and J ends were trimmed by 7 bases and 0 bases, with 16 bases remaining between them. The CDR3 extends over 15 amino acids. CDR1 is LNHDA, CDR2 SQIVND, per germline (reference sequence). The CDR3 spells CASKNQGHGSYEQYF. In nucleotides, the CDR3 is TGTGCCAGTAAAAATCAGGGCCACGGCTCCTACGAGCAGTACTTC.

The J gene is TRBJ1-2, the V gene TRBV12-5; tentative D call: TRBD1 (5 bases). Germline CDR1 is LGHNT and CDR2 is FRNRAP. V dropped 5 bases and J dropped 4 bases, with 14 bases sitting between them. The CDR3 is 14 amino acids. The CDR3 is CASGPSGGSYGYTF. Written as DNA, the CDR3 is TGTGCTAGTGGTCCCTCCGGGGGGAGCTATGGCTACACCTTC.

The J gene is TRBJ2-2, the V gene TRBV11-2, with D uncertain. CDR1 is SGHAT, CDR2 FQNNGV, per germline. CDR3 size: 14 residues. Trimming took off 0 bases at V and 4 bases at J, with 6 bases between the two ends. The CDR3 loop is CASSLEEITGELFF. CDR3 DNA sequence: TGTGCCAGCAGCTTAGAGGAGATCACCGGGGAGCTGTTTTTT.

The chain has TRBV30 and TRBJ2-3; unclear D gene. The CDR3 spans 12 residues. Trimming shortened V by 0 bases and J by 5 bases, and 6 bases separated the two germline ends. The germline V gene has CDR1 GTSNPN and CDR2 SVGIG (reference sequence). For the CDR3, the DNA is TGTGCCTGGAGTGTACACAGAGATACGCAGTATTTT. Residues: CAWSVHRDTQYF.